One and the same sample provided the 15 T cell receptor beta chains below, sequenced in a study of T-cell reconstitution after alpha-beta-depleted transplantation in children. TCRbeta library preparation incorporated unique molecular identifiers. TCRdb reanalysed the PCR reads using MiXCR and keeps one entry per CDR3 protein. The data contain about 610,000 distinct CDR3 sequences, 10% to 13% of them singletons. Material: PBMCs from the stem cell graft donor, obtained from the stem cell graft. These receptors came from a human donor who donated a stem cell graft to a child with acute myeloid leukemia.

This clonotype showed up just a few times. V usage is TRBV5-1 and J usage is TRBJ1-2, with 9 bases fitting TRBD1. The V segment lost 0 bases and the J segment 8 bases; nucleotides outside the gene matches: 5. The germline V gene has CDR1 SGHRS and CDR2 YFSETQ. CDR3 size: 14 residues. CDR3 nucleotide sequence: TGCGCCAGCAGCTTGGAGGGGACAGGGAGGGGCTACACCTTC. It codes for CASSLEGTGRGYTF.

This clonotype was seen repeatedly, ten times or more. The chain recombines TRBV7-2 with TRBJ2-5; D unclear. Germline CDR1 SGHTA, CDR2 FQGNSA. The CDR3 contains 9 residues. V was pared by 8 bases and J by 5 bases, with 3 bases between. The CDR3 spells CASGETQYF. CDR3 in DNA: TGTGCCAGCGGGGAGACCCAGTACTTC.

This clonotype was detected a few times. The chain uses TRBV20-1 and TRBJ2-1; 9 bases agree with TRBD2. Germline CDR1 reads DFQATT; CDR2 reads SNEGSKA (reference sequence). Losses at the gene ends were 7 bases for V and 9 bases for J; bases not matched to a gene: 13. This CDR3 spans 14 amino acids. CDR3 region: CSGGRAGGLVEQFF. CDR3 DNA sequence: TGCAGTGGCGGTCGAGCGGGAGGCTTGGTTGAGCAGTTCTTC.

CDR3: CASSFLLTGGSLWTEAFF. CDR3 sequence (DNA): TGTGCCAGCAGTTTTCTCCTCACAGGGGGCTCGTTGTGGACTGAAGCTTTCTTT. The chain combines TRBV12-3 or TRBV12-4 with TRBJ1-1; 9 bases fit TRBD1. The CDR3 runs 18 residues. The V segment lost 3 bases and the J segment 5 bases; nucleotides outside the gene matches: 16.

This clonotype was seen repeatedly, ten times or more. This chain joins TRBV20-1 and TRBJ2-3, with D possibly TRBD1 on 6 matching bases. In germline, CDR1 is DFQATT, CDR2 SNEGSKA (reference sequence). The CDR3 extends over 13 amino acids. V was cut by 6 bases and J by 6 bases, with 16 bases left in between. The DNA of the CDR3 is TGCAGTGCATCTACGAGGGGGTTGGATACGCAGTATTTT. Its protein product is CSASTRGLDTQYF.

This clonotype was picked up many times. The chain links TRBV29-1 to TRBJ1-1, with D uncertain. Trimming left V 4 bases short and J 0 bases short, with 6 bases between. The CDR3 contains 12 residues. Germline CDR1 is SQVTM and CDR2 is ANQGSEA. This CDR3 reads CSVAPMNTEAFF. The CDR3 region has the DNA TGCAGCGTTGCCCCCATGAACACTGAAGCTTTCTTT. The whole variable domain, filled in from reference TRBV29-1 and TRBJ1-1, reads SAVISQKPSRDICQRGTSLTIQCQVDSQVTMMFWYRQQPGQSLTLIATANQGSEATYESGFVIDKFPISRPNLTFSTLTVSNMSPEDSSIYLCSVAPMNTEAFFGQGTRLTVV.

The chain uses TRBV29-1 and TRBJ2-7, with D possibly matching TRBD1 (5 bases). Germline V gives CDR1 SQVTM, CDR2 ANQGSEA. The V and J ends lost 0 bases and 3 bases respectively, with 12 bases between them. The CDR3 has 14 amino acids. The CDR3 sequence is CSVEEAARGYEQYF. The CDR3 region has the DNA TGCAGCGTTGAAGAGGCAGCAAGGGGCTACGAGCAGTACTTC.

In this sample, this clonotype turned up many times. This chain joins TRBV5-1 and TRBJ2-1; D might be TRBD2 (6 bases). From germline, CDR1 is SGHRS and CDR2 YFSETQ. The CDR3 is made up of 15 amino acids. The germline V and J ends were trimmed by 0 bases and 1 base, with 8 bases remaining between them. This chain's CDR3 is CASSLEGRSYNEQFF. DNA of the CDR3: TGCGCCAGCAGCTTGGAGGGGAGGTCCTACAATGAGCAGTTCTTC. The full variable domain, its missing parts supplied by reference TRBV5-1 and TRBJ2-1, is KAGVTQTPRYLIKTRGQQVTLSCSPISGHRSVSWYQQTPGQGLQFLFEYFSETQRNKGNFPGRFSGRQFSNSRSEMNVSTLELGDSALYLCASSLEGRSYNEQFFGPGTRLTVL.

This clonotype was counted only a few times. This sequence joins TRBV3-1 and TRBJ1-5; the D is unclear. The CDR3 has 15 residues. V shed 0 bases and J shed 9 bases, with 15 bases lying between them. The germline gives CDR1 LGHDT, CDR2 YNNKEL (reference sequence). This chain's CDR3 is CASSQDNRPLRPQHF. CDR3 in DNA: TGTGCCAGCAGCCAAGACAACAGACCCCTCCGGCCCCAGCATTTT.

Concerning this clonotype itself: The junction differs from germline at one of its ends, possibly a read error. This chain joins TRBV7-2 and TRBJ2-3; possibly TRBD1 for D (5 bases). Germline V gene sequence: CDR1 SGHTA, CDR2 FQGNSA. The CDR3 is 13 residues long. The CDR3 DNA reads TGTGCCAGCAGCTTAGAAGTTTCCAGGGTGTTGCATTTT. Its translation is CASSLEVSRVLHF. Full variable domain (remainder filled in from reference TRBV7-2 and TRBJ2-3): GAGVSQSPSNKVTEKGKDVELRCDPISGHTALYWYRQSLGQGLEFLIYFQGNSAPDKSGLPSDRFSAERTGGSVSTLTIQRTQQEDSAVYLCASSLEVSRVLHFGPGTRLTVL.

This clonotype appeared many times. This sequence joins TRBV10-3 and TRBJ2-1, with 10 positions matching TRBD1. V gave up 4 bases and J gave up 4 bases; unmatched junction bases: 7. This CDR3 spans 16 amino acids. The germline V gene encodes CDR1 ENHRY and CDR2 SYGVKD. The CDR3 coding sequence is TGTGCCATCAGTGGGACCGACAGGGGGCCTTACAATGAGCAGTTCTTC. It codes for CAISGTDRGPYNEQFF.

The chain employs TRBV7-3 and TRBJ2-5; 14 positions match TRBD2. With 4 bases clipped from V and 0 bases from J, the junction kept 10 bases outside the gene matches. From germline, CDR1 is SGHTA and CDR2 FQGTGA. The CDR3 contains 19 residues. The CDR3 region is CASSSGTSGSLRYQETQYF. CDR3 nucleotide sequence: TGTGCCAGCAGCTCCGGGACTAGCGGGAGTTTGCGGTACCAAGAGACCCAGTACTTC. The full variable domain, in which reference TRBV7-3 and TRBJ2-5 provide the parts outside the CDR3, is GAGVSQTPSNKVTEKGKYVELRCDPISGHTALYWYRQSLGQGPEFLIYFQGTGAADDSGLPNDRFFAVRPEGSVSTLKIQRTERGDSAVYLCASSSGTSGSLRYQETQYFGPGTRLLVL.

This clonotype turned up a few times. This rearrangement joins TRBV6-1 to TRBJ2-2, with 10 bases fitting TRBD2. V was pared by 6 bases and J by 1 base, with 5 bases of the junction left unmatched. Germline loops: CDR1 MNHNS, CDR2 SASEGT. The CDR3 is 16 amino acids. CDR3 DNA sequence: TGTGCCAGCAGGACCTGGACTAGCGGGAACACCGGGGAGCTGTTTTTT. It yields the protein CASRTWTSGNTGELFF.

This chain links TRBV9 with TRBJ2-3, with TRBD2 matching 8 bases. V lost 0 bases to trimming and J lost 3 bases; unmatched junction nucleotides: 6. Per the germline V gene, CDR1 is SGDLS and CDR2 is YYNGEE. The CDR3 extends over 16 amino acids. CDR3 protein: CASSVGAGVVTDTQYF. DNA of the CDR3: TGTGCCAGCAGCGTAGGAGCGGGAGTAGTAACAGATACGCAGTATTTT.

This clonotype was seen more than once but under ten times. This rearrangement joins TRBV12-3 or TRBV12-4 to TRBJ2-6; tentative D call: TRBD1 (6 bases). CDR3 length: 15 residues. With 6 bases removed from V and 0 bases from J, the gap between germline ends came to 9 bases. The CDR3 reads CASSPGASGANVLTF. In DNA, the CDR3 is TGTGCCAGCAGCCCAGGGGCCTCTGGGGCCAACGTCCTGACTTTC.